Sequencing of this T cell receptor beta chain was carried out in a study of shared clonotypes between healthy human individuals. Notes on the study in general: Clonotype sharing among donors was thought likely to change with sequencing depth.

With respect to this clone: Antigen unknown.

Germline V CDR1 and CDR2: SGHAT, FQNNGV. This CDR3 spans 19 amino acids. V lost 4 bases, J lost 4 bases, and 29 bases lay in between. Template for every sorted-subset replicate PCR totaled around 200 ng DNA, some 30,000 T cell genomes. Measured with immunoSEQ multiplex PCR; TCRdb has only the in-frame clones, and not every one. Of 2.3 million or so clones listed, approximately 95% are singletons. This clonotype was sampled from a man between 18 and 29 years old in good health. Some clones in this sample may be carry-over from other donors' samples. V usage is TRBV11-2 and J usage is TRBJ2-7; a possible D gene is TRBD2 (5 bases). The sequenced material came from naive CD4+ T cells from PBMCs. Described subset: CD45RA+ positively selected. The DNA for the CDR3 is TGTGCCAGCAGCTCATACATACCCTGGAGCAGCGGTATGCATTACGAGCAGTACTTC. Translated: CASSSYIPWSSGMHYEQYF.